Presented here are 4 T cell receptor beta chains from one specimen sequenced in a study of read filtering for tumor transcriptome and immune sequencing. From approximately 400 ng of RNA, a library with molecular barcoded alpha/delta and beta/gamma adaptors was made. TCRdb reanalysed the reads using MiXCR and keeps one entry per CDR3 protein. The table records approximately 58,000 distinct CDR3 sequences, 20% to 25% of them present only once. The sequencing input was a population of CD138-negative cells sorted from bone marrow. These receptor sequences come from a donor aged 40 or older with multiple myeloma.

This clonotype has only a few counts. The V call is TRBV5-1, the J call TRBJ2-7; TRBD1 aligns across 9 bases. Germline trimming cut 4 bases from V and 0 bases from J; bases unmatched to any gene: 8. Germline CDR1 reads SGHRS; CDR2 reads YFSETQ. There are 16 residues in the CDR3. The CDR3 nucleotides are TGCGCCAGCAGCCCTGACAGGGGGTTCAGCTCCTACGAGCAGTACTTC. It translates to CASSPDRGFSSYEQYF.

As regards this clonotype: The CDR3 ends on some other residue instead of the conserved phenylalanine or tryptophan, so this is likely a read error. This rearrangement joins TRBV29-1 to TRBJ2-1; D uncertain. V dropped 4 bases and J dropped 2 bases, with 9 bases sitting between them. The CDR3 totals 13 residues. Germline V gene lookup returns CDR1 SQVTM and CDR2 ANQGSEA. CDR3 protein: CSVVPPPYNEQFP. CDR3 coding DNA: TGCAGCGTTGTACCCCCTCCCTACAATGAGCAGTTCCCC.

The sample holds a few counts of this clonotype. The chain employs TRBV30 and TRBJ1-3; 7 bases are a match to TRBD1. V lost 2 bases to trimming and J lost 2 bases; unmatched junction nucleotides: 3. Germline CDR1 GTSNPN, CDR2 SVGIG (reference sequence). This CDR3 is 14 amino acids long. The CDR3: CAWSKGQPGNTIYF. The DNA for the CDR3 is TGTGCCTGGAGTAAGGGACAGCCTGGAAACACCATATATTTT.

This clonotype was observed at least ten times. The J gene is TRBJ2-1, the V gene TRBV24-1; tentative D call: TRBD2 (5 bases). This CDR3 comprises 15 residues. From germline, CDR1 is KGHDR and CDR2 SFDVKD. Trimming removed 5 bases from V and 2 bases from J, with 12 bases in between. In nucleotides, the CDR3 is TGTGCCACCAGTGCGGCTCGGGGAACCTACAATGAGCAGTTCTTC. This sequence encodes CATSAARGTYNEQFF.